This T cell receptor (beta chain) was identified in a study of regulatory and conventional T cells in RAG deficiency. Trimming stripped 6 bases from V and 8 bases from J, with 10 bases between. Germline V gene lookup returns CDR1 SNHLY and CDR2 FYNNEI. The CDR3 is made up of 11 amino acids. Here immunoSEQ multiplex PCR was the method, and the copy in TCRdb shows in-frame clones only, minus some. Here the sample spans more than 30,000 clones, around 89% being singletons. As to this clone: Its antigen is as yet unknown.

The study, taken as a whole, reports: Shorter CDR3s in all patient subsets; >80% Treg-Tconv overlap in Omenn. Shannon entropy fell and Simpson indices rose in RAG-deficient patients.

These data also formed part of another study, on regulatory T cells. From that paper: The PCR used 52 TRBV and 13 TRBJ primers. In patients, unique TRB V-J pairs were restricted and V/J usage skewed, especially in Tregs.

The genes are TRBV2 and TRBJ1-2; no reliable D call. The source of this sequence is a human donor in good health. Sequencing was done on a sample of CD8+ T cells sorted from blood. CDR3 in DNA: TGTGCCAGCAGCCTCGGGAGCGGCTACACCTTC. Its protein is CASSLGSGYTF.